Listed below are T cell receptor beta chains from one sample, sequenced in a study of cytomegalovirus exposure and HLA in healthy donors. Profiling relied on immunoSEQ multiplex PCR, and the TCRdb table lists in-frame clones only, not all of them. The data contain 150,000 to 180,000 clones, 70% to 80% of them singletons. The sequencing input was PBMCs. Receptor source: a man aged 30 to 45 in good health and CMV-seropositive. Each CDR3 is given with its conserved first and last residue. Each record gives: J gene, V gene, clone size, CDR3 length, D gene, CDR3 DNA, CDR3 protein. The D gene is left open where the match is weak. Part of the rows lack a size; the others show once, few, many or a class for expanded clones.

j_call: TRBJ2-5; v_call: TRBV6-4; clone_size: -; cdr3_length: 15; d_call: TRBD2; cdr3_nt: TGTGCCAGCAGTCCAGCTAGCGGGGGGCTAGAGACCCAGTACTTC; cdr3_aa: CASSPASGGLETQYF
j_call: TRBJ2-7; v_call: TRBV28; clone_size: once; cdr3_length: 17; d_call: TRBD2; cdr3_nt: TGTGCCAGCAGTTCACCCGGACTAGCGGGAGGGTCCTACGAGCAGTACTTC; cdr3_aa: CASSSPGLAGGSYEQYF
j_call: TRBJ1-2; v_call: TRBV9; clone_size: -; cdr3_length: 16; d_call: -; cdr3_nt: TGTGCCAGCAGTTGGCGGAGGGACGGACCTAACTATGGCTACACCTTC; cdr3_aa: CASSWRRDGPNYGYTF
j_call: TRBJ2-7; v_call: TRBV28; clone_size: -; cdr3_length: 15; d_call: TRBD1; cdr3_nt: TGTGCCAGCAGCTATGCCGGGACAGGGAGCTACGAGCAGTACTTC; cdr3_aa: CASSYAGTGSYEQYF
j_call: TRBJ2-3; v_call: TRBV2; clone_size: -; cdr3_length: 15; d_call: -; cdr3_nt: TGTGCCAGCAGTGTCCAGGGGTCTGGCACAGATACGCAGTATTTT; cdr3_aa: CASSVQGSGTDTQYF
j_call: TRBJ2-7; v_call: TRBV19; clone_size: -; cdr3_length: 13; d_call: -; cdr3_nt: TGTGCCAGTAGTATATCCCGCAGCTACGAGCAGTACTTC; cdr3_aa: CASSISRSYEQYF
j_call: TRBJ2-7; v_call: TRBV27; clone_size: -; cdr3_length: 12; d_call: -; cdr3_nt: TGTGCCAGCAGTACAGCCTCCTACGAGCAGTACTTC; cdr3_aa: CASSTASYEQYF
j_call: TRBJ2-7; v_call: TRBV19; clone_size: -; cdr3_length: 13; d_call: -; cdr3_nt: TGTGCCAGTAGTCCACAGGGTACCTACGAGCAGTACTTC; cdr3_aa: CASSPQGTYEQYF
j_call: TRBJ2-2; v_call: TRBV2; clone_size: once; cdr3_length: 16; d_call: TRBD1; cdr3_nt: TGTGCCAGCAGTGAAAGTGGACAGGGAGGCACCGGGGAGCTGTTTTTT; cdr3_aa: CASSESGQGGTGELFF
j_call: TRBJ2-1; v_call: TRBV27; clone_size: -; cdr3_length: 15; d_call: -; cdr3_nt: TGTGCCAGCAGTTTAAACGGTATGGCCTTCGAGGGGCAGTTCTTC; cdr3_aa: CASSLNGMAFEGQFF
j_call: TRBJ1-3; v_call: TRBV6-5; clone_size: -; cdr3_length: 13; d_call: -; cdr3_nt: TGTGCCAGCAGCCAAGGGGATGGGGAAACCATATATTTT; cdr3_aa: CASSQGDGETIYF
j_call: TRBJ1-1; v_call: TRBV7-8; clone_size: -; cdr3_length: 12; d_call: -; cdr3_nt: TGTGCCAGCAGCTTATCTGGAGGGGAAGCTTTCTTT; cdr3_aa: CASSLSGGEAFF
j_call: TRBJ1-5; v_call: TRBV2; clone_size: -; cdr3_length: 13; d_call: TRBD1; cdr3_nt: TGTGCCAGCAGGAGGGGGCGCGACCAGCCCCAGCATTTT; cdr3_aa: CASRRGRDQPQHF
j_call: TRBJ1-4; v_call: TRBV27; clone_size: -; cdr3_length: 16; d_call: -; cdr3_nt: TGTGCCAGCAGTTTAACTAGGGCGGGAACTAATGAAAAACTGTTTTTT; cdr3_aa: CASSLTRAGTNEKLFF
j_call: TRBJ1-4; v_call: TRBV10-3; clone_size: -; cdr3_length: 17; d_call: TRBD1; cdr3_nt: TGTGCCATCAGGGAAGGAGGGACAGGGAGGACTAATGAAAAACTGTTTTTT; cdr3_aa: CAIREGGTGRTNEKLFF
j_call: TRBJ1-4; v_call: TRBV18; clone_size: -; cdr3_length: 15; d_call: -; cdr3_nt: TGTGCCAGCTCACCACCGAGCGCACCTAATGAAAAACTGTTTTTT; cdr3_aa: CASSPPSAPNEKLFF
j_call: TRBJ1-1; v_call: TRBV6-5; clone_size: -; cdr3_length: 14; d_call: -; cdr3_nt: TGTGCCAGCAGTTACGGGAAACAGGGCCTCATGGCTTTCTTT; cdr3_aa: CASSYGKQGLMAFF
j_call: TRBJ2-3; v_call: TRBV19; clone_size: -; cdr3_length: 14; d_call: -; cdr3_nt: TGTGCCAGTAGGGACCCGGGGGGCACAGATACGCAGTATTTT; cdr3_aa: CASRDPGGTDTQYF
j_call: TRBJ1-5; v_call: TRBV2; clone_size: once; cdr3_length: 20; d_call: -; cdr3_nt: TGTGCCAGCACTCAAAGTGACAGGCGGACGGTTCTAACTAGCAATCAGCCCCAGCATTTT; cdr3_aa: CASTQSDRRTVLTSNQPQHF
j_call: TRBJ1-4; v_call: TRBV5-1; clone_size: -; cdr3_length: 15; d_call: TRBD1; cdr3_nt: TGCGCCAGCAGCCCACAGGGGGGCCCCAATGAAAAACTGTTTTTT; cdr3_aa: CASSPQGGPNEKLFF
j_call: TRBJ1-2; v_call: TRBV10-3; clone_size: -; cdr3_length: 14; d_call: TRBD1; cdr3_nt: TGTGCCATCAGTGCTCTACAGGGGGCGCGTGGCTACACCTTC; cdr3_aa: CAISALQGARGYTF
j_call: TRBJ2-1; v_call: TRBV5-1; clone_size: -; cdr3_length: 16; d_call: -; cdr3_nt: TGCGCCAGCACCCTTGCCAGCGGTAGCTCCTACAATGAGCAGTTCTTC; cdr3_aa: CASTLASGSSYNEQFF
j_call: TRBJ2-1; v_call: TRBV7-9; clone_size: few; cdr3_length: 14; d_call: TRBD2; cdr3_nt: TGTGCCAGCAGCTCTAGCGGCTCCTACAATGAGCAGTTCTTC; cdr3_aa: CASSSSGSYNEQFF
j_call: TRBJ2-3; v_call: TRBV4-1; clone_size: once; cdr3_length: 17; d_call: TRBD1; cdr3_nt: TGCGCCAGCAGCCGGCTCCCGACAGGGAGAGAGACAGATACGCAGTATTTT; cdr3_aa: CASSRLPTGRETDTQYF
j_call: TRBJ2-7; v_call: TRBV27; clone_size: -; cdr3_length: 13; d_call: -; cdr3_nt: TGTGCCAGCAGTTTATCAGGAATCGGGGAGTCGTACTTC; cdr3_aa: CASSLSGIGESYF
j_call: TRBJ1-6; v_call: TRBV5-6; clone_size: once; cdr3_length: 14; d_call: -; cdr3_nt: TGTGCCAGCAGACTGGTTTCGCCCACTTCACCCCTCCACTTT; cdr3_aa: CASRLVSPTSPLHF